The 4 T cell receptor beta chains below come from one sample, sequenced in a study of T cells after yellow fever vaccination. TCRdb fed the 5' RACE reads into MiXCR, producing one record per CDR3 protein. The table lists 350,000 to 450,000 distinct CDR3 sequences, around 20% of them singletons. Sequences were derived from PBMCs, sampled before the yellow fever booster vaccination. These receptors were collected from a man aged 18-30 years who received the YFV17D yellow fever vaccine.

This clonotype came up a few times. The chain employs TRBV6-5 and TRBJ2-2, with TRBD1 identical over 8 bases. The germline CDR1 and CDR2 sequences are MNHEY and SVGAGI. J lost 2 bases, V lost 5 bases, and 4 bases had no gene match. The CDR3 covers 15 residues. The CDR3 protein is CASSPTGANTGELFF. The CDR3 bases are TGTGCCAGCAGTCCGACAGGGGCCAACACCGGGGAGCTGTTTTTT.

The table lists this clonotype with many counts. CDR3 DNA: TGTGCCAGCAGCTTTTCTGCAGGGAGAGAGACCCAGTACTTC. This sequence encodes CASSFSAGRETQYF. This rearrangement joins TRBV5-6 to TRBJ2-5; D might be TRBD1 or TRBD2, each matching 5 bases. The germline V gene encodes CDR1 SGHDT and CDR2 YYEEEE. Trimming took off 2 bases at V and 4 bases at J, with 12 bases between the two ends. The CDR3 is made up of 14 amino acids. The whole variable domain, remainder taken from reference TRBV5-6 and TRBJ2-5, is DAGVTQSPTHLIKTRGQQVTLRCSPKSGHDTVSWYQQALGQGPQFIFQYYEEEERQRGNFPDRFSGHQFPNYSSELNVNALLLGDSALYLCASSFSAGRETQYFGPGTRLLVL.

This clonotype was counted only a few times. The chain uses TRBV7-2 and TRBJ2-2, with D possibly being TRBD1 (5 bases). This CDR3 spans 14 amino acids. Germline V gene lookup returns CDR1 SGHTA and CDR2 FQGNSA. V was shortened by 7 bases and J by 4 bases, with 13 bases between the two germline ends. The CDR3, as DNA: TGTGCCAGCAAATCAGGGTCCACCACCGGGGAGCTGTTTTTT. As protein: CASKSGSTTGELFF.

The chain joins TRBV5-1 to TRBJ1-2, with unresolved D. The CDR3 is 13 residues long. V lost 0 bases to trimming and J lost 1 base, with 4 bases between them. Germline CDR1 is SGHRS and CDR2 is YFSETQ. In DNA, the CDR3 is TGCGCCAGCAGCTTGGGTTATAACTATGGCTACACCTTC. Amino acid sequence: CASSLGYNYGYTF.